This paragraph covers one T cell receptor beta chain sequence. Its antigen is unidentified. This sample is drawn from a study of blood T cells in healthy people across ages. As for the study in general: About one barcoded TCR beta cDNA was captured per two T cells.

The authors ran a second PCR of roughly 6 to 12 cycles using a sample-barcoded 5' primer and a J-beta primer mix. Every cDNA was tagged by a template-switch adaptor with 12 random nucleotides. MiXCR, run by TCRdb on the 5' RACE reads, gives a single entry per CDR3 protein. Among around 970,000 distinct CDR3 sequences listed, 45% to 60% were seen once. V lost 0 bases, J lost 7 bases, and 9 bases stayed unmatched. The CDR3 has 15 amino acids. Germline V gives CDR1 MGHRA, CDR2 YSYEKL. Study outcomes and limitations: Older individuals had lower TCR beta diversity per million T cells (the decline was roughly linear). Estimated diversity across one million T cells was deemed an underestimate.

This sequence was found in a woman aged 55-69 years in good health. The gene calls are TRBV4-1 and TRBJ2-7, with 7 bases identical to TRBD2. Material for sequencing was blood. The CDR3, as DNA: TGCGCCAGCAGCCAAGATGGCAGGAGGGGAGGGGAGCAGTACTTC. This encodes CASSQDGRRGGEQYF.